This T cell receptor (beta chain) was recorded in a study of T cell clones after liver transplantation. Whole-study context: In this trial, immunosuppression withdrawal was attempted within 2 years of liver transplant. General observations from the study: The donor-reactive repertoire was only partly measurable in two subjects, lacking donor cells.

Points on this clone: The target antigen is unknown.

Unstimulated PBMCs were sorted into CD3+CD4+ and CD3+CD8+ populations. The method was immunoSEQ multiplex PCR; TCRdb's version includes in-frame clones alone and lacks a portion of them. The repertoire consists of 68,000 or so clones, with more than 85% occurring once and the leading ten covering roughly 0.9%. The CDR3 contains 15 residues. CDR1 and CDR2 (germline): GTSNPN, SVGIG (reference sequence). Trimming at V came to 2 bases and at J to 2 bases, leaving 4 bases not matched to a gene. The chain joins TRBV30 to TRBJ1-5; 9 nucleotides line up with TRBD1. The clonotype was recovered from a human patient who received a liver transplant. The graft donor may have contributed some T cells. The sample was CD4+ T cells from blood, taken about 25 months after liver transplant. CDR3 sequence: CAWSTGQGGNQPQHF. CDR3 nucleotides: TGTGCCTGGAGTACGGGACAGGGAGGCAATCAGCCCCAGCATTTT.